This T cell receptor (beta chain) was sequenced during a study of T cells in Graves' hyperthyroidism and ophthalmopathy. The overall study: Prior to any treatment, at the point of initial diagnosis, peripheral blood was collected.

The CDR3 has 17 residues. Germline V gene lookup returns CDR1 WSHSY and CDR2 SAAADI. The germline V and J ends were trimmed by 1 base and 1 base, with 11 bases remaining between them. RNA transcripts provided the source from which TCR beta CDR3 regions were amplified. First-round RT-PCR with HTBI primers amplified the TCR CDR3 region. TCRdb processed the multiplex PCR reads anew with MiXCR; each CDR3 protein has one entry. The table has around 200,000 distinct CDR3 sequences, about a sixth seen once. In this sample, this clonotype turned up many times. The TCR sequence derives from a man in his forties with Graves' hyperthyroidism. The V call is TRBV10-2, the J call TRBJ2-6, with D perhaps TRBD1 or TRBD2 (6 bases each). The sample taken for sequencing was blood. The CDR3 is CASSEWGAGSGANVLTF. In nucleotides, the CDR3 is TGCGCCAGCAGTGAGTGGGGGGCAGGGTCTGGGGCCAACGTCCTGACTTTC.